This T cell receptor beta chain was captured by sequencing in a study of T cells after somatic rescue of genetic block. Assay: immunoSEQ multiplex PCR; the TCRdb copy retains only in-frame clones and omits some. The top ten clones hold less than 3.5% of a sample with over 55,000 clones, about 90% of them seen once. The CDR3 is 19 amino acids. After removal of 0 bases from V and 2 bases from J, the junction contained 11 bases not matched to a gene. CDR1 and CDR2 from the germline V gene are SGHDN and FVKESK. The sample consisted of peripheral blood mononuclear cells (PBMCs). This rearrangement joins TRBV14 to TRBJ2-3; 10 bases fit TRBD2. The sequence came from a man aged 40-50 years. The CDR3 region is CASSQDPWEAGGITDTQYF. The CDR3 coding sequence is TGTGCCAGCAGCCAAGACCCCTGGGAAGCGGGAGGGATCACAGATACGCAGTATTTT. Looking up the rest from reference TRBV14 and TRBJ2-3 gives the full variable domain: EAGVTQFPSHSVIEKGQTVTLRCDPISGHDNLYWYRRVMGKEIKFLLHFVKESKQDESGMPNNRFLAERTGGTYSTLKVQPAELEDSGVYFCASSQDPWEAGGITDTQYFGPGTRLTVL.